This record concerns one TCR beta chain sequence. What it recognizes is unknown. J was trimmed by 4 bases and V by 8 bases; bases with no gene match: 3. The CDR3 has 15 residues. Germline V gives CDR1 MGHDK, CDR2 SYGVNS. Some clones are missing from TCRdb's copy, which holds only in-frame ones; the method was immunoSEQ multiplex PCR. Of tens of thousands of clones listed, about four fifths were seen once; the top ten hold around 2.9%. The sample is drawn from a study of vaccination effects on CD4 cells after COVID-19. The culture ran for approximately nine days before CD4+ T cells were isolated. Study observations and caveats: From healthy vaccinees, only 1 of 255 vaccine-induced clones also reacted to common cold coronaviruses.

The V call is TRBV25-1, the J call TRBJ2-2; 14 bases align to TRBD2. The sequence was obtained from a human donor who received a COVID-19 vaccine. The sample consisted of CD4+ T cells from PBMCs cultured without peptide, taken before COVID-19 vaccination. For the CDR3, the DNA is TGTGCCAGCCATGGACTAGCGGGGGGCACCGGGGAGCTGTTTTTT. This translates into CASHGLAGGTGELFF.